This T cell receptor beta chain was identified in a study of blood T cell repertoires in COVID-19. Study summary: There were acute and convalescent COVID-19 samples, and they came from the United States, Italy and Spain. PBMCs, B-cell-depleted T cells, or T cells provided the cDNA or gDNA that made up the material.

The CDR3 covers 18 residues. Germline CDR1 MNHEY, CDR2 SVGEGT. Trimming shortened V by 1 base and J by 0 bases, and 17 bases separated the two germline ends. In the original processing: Estimation of nucleated cell counts relied on the amplification of reference gene primers. Only in-frame clones appear in the TCRdb table, and some are missing; sequencing was by immunoSEQ multiplex PCR. That table gives V, J and clone size, and the DNA gave D and trimming. The sample records 100,000 or so clones, roughly 84% being singletons. This sequence originates from a man between 70 and 80 years old with active or convalescent COVID-19. Sequenced sample: peripheral blood. This chain connects TRBV6-2 or TRBV6-3 to TRBJ2-3; D call uncertain. The CDR3 loop reads CASSYYPSAGLSTDTQYF. In nucleotides, the CDR3 is TGTGCCAGCAGTTACTATCCCTCAGCTGGGCTAAGCACAGATACGCAGTATTTT.